This T cell receptor (beta chain) was identified in a study of early T cells in non-severe SARS-CoV-2 infection. Turning to the study itself: Sequencing targeted bulk RNA from unsorted whole blood, leaving chains unpaired.

TCRdb redid the calling of the 5' RACE reads with MiXCR, one entry per CDR3 protein. The sample yields 71,000 or so distinct CDR3 sequences, roughly 15% seen once. Germline assignment: CDR1 SGHVS and CDR2 FQNEAQ. The CDR3 has 13 amino acids. V gave up 5 bases and J gave up 10 bases, with 12 bases separating them. This receptor was taken from an adult who was a healthcare worker with PCR-confirmed SARS-CoV-2 infection or an uninfected control (not recorded which). The rearrangement uses TRBV7-8 and TRBJ1-6; D perhaps matches TRBD1 (6 bases). The sequencing sample was made of whole blood. The CDR3 sequence is CASSATGMSPLHF. In DNA, the CDR3 is TGTGCCAGCAGCGCAACAGGGATGTCACCCCTCCACTTT.